This T cell receptor beta chain came from a study of blood T cell repertoires in COVID-19. For the study at large: Samples of COVID-19 (acute and convalescent) were obtained from the United States, Italy and Spain.

CDR1 and CDR2 (germline): MNHEY, SVGAGI. CDR3 length: 14 residues. Trimming shortened V by 2 bases and J by 8 bases, and 15 bases separated the two germline ends. Original analysis: Using reference gene primer amplification, nucleated cell counts were estimated. Profiling relied on immunoSEQ multiplex PCR, and the TCRdb table lists in-frame clones only, not all of them. V, J and clone size are those of that table, while D and trimming were read from the DNA. The sample holds 80,000 to 100,000 clones; roughly 90% are singletons and the top ten take 3%. The sequenced sample consisted of peripheral blood. The source is a woman in her forties or fifties with active or convalescent COVID-19. V is TRBV6-5 and J is TRBJ1-2; D is possibly TRBD1 (6 bases). The CDR3 DNA is TGTGCCAGCAGTTACATGGGGGGGGGCGAGGGCTACACCTTC. It translates to CASSYMGGGEGYTF.